This T cell receptor (beta chain) was captured by sequencing in a study of T cell changes during pregnancy in multiple sclerosis. The CDR3 is 14 amino acids. CDR1 MNHNS and CDR2 SASEGT come from the germline V gene. Germline trimming cut 4 bases from V and 4 bases from J; bases unmatched to any gene: 3. The repertoire was sequenced with immunoSEQ multiplex PCR; TCRdb's copy has only in-frame clones and lacks some. Of around 96,000 clones in the sample, approximately 95% were seen once. The receptor was isolated from a female donor in good health, enrolled as a control in a pregnancy study. The sequences come from peripheral blood, collected after pregnancy. The genes are TRBV6-1 and TRBJ1-1; 10 bases are a match to TRBD1. The CDR3 protein is CASSVRDRGTEAFF. CDR3 bases: TGTGCCAGCAGTGTCCGGGACAGGGGCACTGAAGCTTTCTTT.